What follows are 27 T cell receptor beta chains derived from one specimen sequenced in a study of T cell responses to AZD1222 COVID-19 vaccine. The table came from immunoSEQ multiplex PCR; TCRdb's copy has only in-frame clones and leaves some out. The data hold approximately 140,000 clones, with 90% to 95% observed a single time. The sequencing used peripheral blood, collected on day 0 of AZD1222 vaccination. Receptors originate from an adult in good health.

Written as DNA, the CDR3 is TGTGCCACCAGCTCACAGGGGGCGAGGAACACCATATATTTT. It codes for CATSSQGARNTIYF. The chain joins TRBV15 to TRBJ1-3; 9 nucleotides align to TRBD1. With 5 bases clipped from V and 7 bases from J, the junction kept 6 bases outside the gene matches. The CDR3 is 14 amino acids. Germline assignment: CDR1 LNHNV and CDR2 YYDKDF (reference sequence).

This chain joins TRBV19 and TRBJ1-4; D gene unclear. The germline V gene has CDR1 LNHDA and CDR2 SQIVND (reference sequence). V was pared by 0 bases and J by 7 bases, with 3 bases between. This CDR3 comprises 12 residues. CDR3 sequence reads: CASSIEREKLFF. The CDR3 DNA is TGTGCCAGTAGTATAGAACGTGAAAAACTGTTTTTT.

In its sample, this clone was seen once. The chain has TRBV5-4 and TRBJ1-3; 7 bases fit TRBD1. The CDR3 is 14 amino acids. V was clipped by 4 bases and J by 8 bases; unmatched bases: 9. Germline V gene lookup returns CDR1 SGHNT and CDR2 YYREEE (reference sequence). The CDR3 coding sequence is TGTGCCAGCAGCCTAACTTTCCAGGGGGACACCATATATTTT. This translates into CASSLTFQGDTIYF.

The chain links TRBV28 to TRBJ1-6; D call uncertain. Germline V gene sequence: CDR1 MDHEN, CDR2 SYDVKM. Trimming cost V 6 bases and J 10 bases, with 13 bases left between them. The CDR3 is 13 amino acids. The CDR3 loop is CASSPRTHSPLHF. In DNA form, the CDR3 reads TGTGCCAGCAGCCCCAGAACTCACTCACCCCTCCACTTT.

The V gene is TRBV5-4, the J gene TRBJ1-2; TRBD1 is a possible D gene (6 bases). V shed 1 base and J shed 4 bases, with 17 bases lying between them. The CDR3 has 16 residues. The germline V gene has CDR1 SGHNT and CDR2 YYREEE (reference sequence). CDR3 region: CASSLRPPDSCYGYTF. The CDR3 coding sequence is TGTGCCAGCAGCTTGAGACCTCCGGACAGCTGCTATGGCTACACCTTC.

V and J are TRBV6-7 and TRBJ2-1; D is unclear. TRBV6-7 is designated an ORF whose function remains uncertain. The V and J ends lost 8 bases and 5 bases respectively, with 13 bases between them. The CDR3 runs to 13 residues. The CDR3 DNA reads as TGTGCCAGCGAAATCTCACCTCACAATGAGCAGTTCTTC. Translation gives CASEISPHNEQFF.

The J gene is TRBJ2-1, the V gene TRBV4-1, with 7 nucleotides matching TRBD2. CDR1 and CDR2 (germline): MGHRA, YSYEKL. The CDR3 is made up of 19 amino acids. Losses at the gene ends were 0 bases for V and 8 bases for J; bases not matched to a gene: 19. For the CDR3, the DNA is TGCGCCAGCAGCCAAGACGGGTTTGGCGGGAGATACAGTCCGGATGAGCAGTTCTTC. This translates into CASSQDGFGGRYSPDEQFF.

The chain is built from TRBV27 and TRBJ1-5; D uncertain. The germline CDR1 and CDR2 sequences are MNHEY and SMNVEV (reference sequence). The CDR3 spans 14 residues. V was pared by 1 base and J by 0 bases, with 4 bases between. DNA for the CDR3: TGTGCCAGCAGTTTATACGGTAGCAATCAGCCCCAGCATTTT. The encoded protein is CASSLYGSNQPQHF.

V usage is TRBV7-3 and J usage is TRBJ2-2; D is tentatively TRBD1 or TRBD2 (5 bases each). The CDR3 has 16 amino acids. Germline CDR1 reads SGHTA; CDR2 reads FQGTGA. V lost 2 bases to trimming and J lost 0 bases, with 10 bases between them. DNA of the CDR3: TGTGCCAGCAGCTTACACGGGACGGCGAACACCGGGGAGCTGTTTTTT. Translated: CASSLHGTANTGELFF.

The count of this clone is one. The J gene is TRBJ1-1, the V gene TRBV2; D is perhaps TRBD1 (6 bases). In germline, CDR1 is SNHLY, CDR2 FYNNEI. This CDR3 is 15 amino acids long. V shed 8 bases and J shed 1 base, with 17 bases lying between them. Written as DNA, the CDR3 is TGTGCCAGCTCGCAGGGGAGAGGGAGGAACACTGAAGCTTTCTTT. Its protein is CASSQGRGRNTEAFF.

The J gene is TRBJ1-3, the V gene TRBV3-1 (or the pseudogene TRBV3-2); the D is unclear. Trimming removed 4 bases at V and 4 bases at J, with 14 bases between. The germline CDR1 and CDR2 sequences are LGHDT and YNNKEL (reference sequence). The CDR3 runs 15 residues. The CDR3 region has the DNA TGTGCCAGCAGCCTAGGCACGGGCGCGGGAAACACCATATATTTT. Translating it yields CASSLGTGAGNTIYF.

V gene TRBV2 combines with J gene TRBJ1-4; 8 bases map to TRBD1. The CDR3 is 15 amino acids. After removal of 7 bases from V and 7 bases from J, the junction contained 11 bases not matched to a gene. From germline, CDR1 is SNHLY and CDR2 FYNNEI. The CDR3 region is CASTTRWDRSEKLFF. The CDR3 nucleotides read TGTGCCAGCACAACCCGGTGGGACAGGTCTGAAAAACTGTTTTTT.

V and J are TRBV5-1 and TRBJ2-5; 10 nucleotides agree with TRBD2. The CDR3 is made up of 19 amino acids. Germline assignment: CDR1 SGHRS and CDR2 YFSETQ. The ends lost 0 bases at V and 2 bases at J; junction bases unmatched: 13. This CDR3 reads CASSLATSSAGGLQETQYF. The CDR3 region has the DNA TGCGCCAGCAGCTTGGCAACTAGTTCAGCGGGGGGGTTACAAGAGACCCAGTACTTC. The entire variable domain, with the rest obtained from reference TRBV5-1 and TRBJ2-5, is as follows: KAGVTQTPRYLIKTRGQQVTLSCSPISGHRSVSWYQQTPGQGLQFLFEYFSETQRNKGNFPGRFSGRQFSNSRSEMNVSTLELGDSALYLCASSLATSSAGGLQETQYFGPGTRLLVL.

The rearrangement uses TRBV5-5 and TRBJ2-2, with D perhaps TRBD1 (6 bases). Germline values: CDR1 SGHKS, CDR2 YYEKEE (reference sequence). This CDR3 contains 16 residues. The ends were cut back, 1 base at V and 3 bases at J, with 13 bases in the middle. CDR3 sequence reads: CASSLYRDTYTGELFF. The DNA of the CDR3 is TGTGCCAGCAGCTTGTACCGGGACACCTACACCGGGGAGCTGTTTTTT.

The chain joins TRBV19 to TRBJ1-3; 7 nucleotides match TRBD1. The germline V gene encodes CDR1 LNHDA and CDR2 SQIVND (reference sequence). There are 16 residues in the CDR3. Trimming took 5 bases from V and 0 from J; bases not matched to a gene: 7. CDR3 loop: CASSPGTVRSGNTIYF. CDR3 nucleotides: TGTGCCAGTAGTCCCGGGACAGTGCGCTCTGGAAACACCATATATTTT.

The chain recombines TRBV5-1 with TRBJ1-1, with 7 bases matching TRBD1. The trim removed 1 base at V and 0 bases at J, leaving 3 bases unmatched. Germline V gene data show CDR1 as SGHRS and CDR2 as YFSETQ. The CDR3 extends over 15 amino acids. CDR3: CASSLPGQMNTEAFF. The CDR3 nucleotides are TGCGCCAGCAGCTTGCCGGGACAGATGAACACTGAAGCTTTCTTT.

This chain uses TRBV5-6 with TRBJ1-1; no reliable D call. Trimming stripped 2 bases from V and 11 bases from J, with 19 bases between. This CDR3 has 14 residues. Looked up from germline, CDR1 is SGHDT and CDR2 is YYEEEE. CDR3 amino acids: CASSFSGPIAGAFF. DNA of the CDR3: TGTGCCAGCAGCTTTAGTGGCCCAATCGCTGGGGCTTTCTTT.

The chain couples TRBV28 to TRBJ2-2, with a tentative D call TRBD1 (6 bases). CDR3 length: 13 residues. V lost 5 bases to trimming and J lost 3 bases, with 7 bases between them. CDR1 and CDR2 (germline): MDHEN, SYDVKM. In DNA form, the CDR3 reads TGTGCCAGCAGTACAGGGTACACCGGGGAGCTGTTTTTT. It specifies CASSTGYTGELFF. The full variable domain, in which reference TRBV28 and TRBJ2-2 provide the parts outside the CDR3, is DVKVTQSSRYLVKRTGEKVFLECVQDMDHENMFWYRQDPGLGLRLIYFSYDVKMKEKGDIPEGYSVSREKKERFSLILESASTNQTSMYLCASSTGYTGELFFGEGSRLTVL.

The V gene is TRBV3-1 (or the pseudogene TRBV3-2), the J gene TRBJ2-1, with 13 bases matching TRBD2. Trimming removed 5 bases from V and 4 bases from J; junction bases left unmatched: 5. Germline CDR1 is LGHDT and CDR2 is YNNKEL (reference sequence). The CDR3 runs 16 residues. The DNA of the CDR3 is TGTGCCAGCAGCTTACGGACTAGCGGGGGATACAATGAGCAGTTCTTC. As protein: CASSLRTSGGYNEQFF.

V usage is TRBV4-1 and J usage is TRBJ1-1; the D gene is possibly TRBD1 (5 bases). Germline CDR1 reads MGHRA; CDR2 reads YSYEKL. Trimming took 2 bases from V and 1 from J, leaving 17 bases between them. The CDR3 has 17 residues. The CDR3 DNA reads TGCGCCAGCAGCCAATTGCGCGTTAGACAGAAGAACACTGAAGCTTTCTTT. Encoded protein: CASSQLRVRQKNTEAFF.

The chain recombines TRBV15 with TRBJ2-6; D is perhaps TRBD2 (5 bases). V lost 3 bases and J 2 bases, leaving 5 bases between the germline ends. CDR3 length: 14 residues. Looked up from germline, CDR1 is LNHNV and CDR2 is YYDKDF (reference sequence). In DNA form, the CDR3 reads TGTGCCACCAGCAGGGGAGCTGGGGCCAACGTCCTGACTTTC. Amino acids: CATSRGAGANVLTF.

The rearrangement joins TRBV29-1 to TRBJ1-1, with D possibly matching TRBD1 (5 bases). Trimming took 6 bases from V and 1 from J, leaving 12 bases between them. Germline V lookup: CDR1 SQVTM, CDR2 ANQGSEA. CDR3 length: 13 residues. The CDR3 here is CSVTTGANTEAFF. The CDR3, as DNA: TGCAGCGTCACCACAGGAGCGAACACTGAAGCTTTCTTT.

The CDR3 loop is CASSPGSRFEAFF. The DNA for the CDR3 is TGTGCCAGCTCACCCGGGAGCCGTTTCGAAGCTTTCTTT. The chain is built from TRBV18 and TRBJ1-1; D unresolved. The V and J ends lost 3 bases and 8 bases respectively, with 13 bases between them. The length of the CDR3 is 13 residues. The V gene's germline CDR1 is KGHSH and CDR2 LQKENI.

The chain combines TRBV6-5 with TRBJ1-5, with TRBD1 matching over 7 bases. V lost 7 bases to trimming and J lost 0 bases; unmatched junction nucleotides: 6. CDR3 length: 15 amino acids. CDR1 MNHEY and CDR2 SVGAGI come from the germline V gene. In DNA form, the CDR3 reads TGTGCCAGCAAAAGGGACAGTGATAGCAATCAGCCCCAGCATTTT. This sequence encodes CASKRDSDSNQPQHF.

The V and J genes are TRBV14 and TRBJ2-5, with TRBD2 identical over 7 bases. The ends lost 7 bases at V and 2 bases at J; junction bases unmatched: 7. This CDR3 spans 14 amino acids. The germline V gene has CDR1 SGHDN and CDR2 FVKESK. The CDR3 sequence: CASTPRGEQETQYF. The CDR3 DNA reads as TGTGCCAGCACTCCCCGGGGGGAACAAGAGACCCAGTACTTC.

This clone has a single count. The gene calls are TRBV24-1 and TRBJ2-2; D not resolved. The V end lost 1 base, the J end lost 5 bases, and 7 bases lay between the germline ends. Germline CDR1 reads KGHDR; CDR2 reads SFDVKD. The CDR3 spans 14 residues. The CDR3 region is CATSDFRETGELFF. DNA of the CDR3: TGTGCCACCAGTGATTTTCGAGAAACCGGGGAGCTGTTTTTT.

The rearrangement links TRBV2 to TRBJ1-3, with TRBD1 as a possible D gene (6 bases). From germline, CDR1 is SNHLY and CDR2 FYNNEI. V was cut by 4 bases and J by 4 bases, with 11 bases left in between. The CDR3 covers 14 residues. The CDR3 DNA reads as TGTGCCAGCAGTGCACAGGGCGGAGGAAACACCATATATTTT. This codes for CASSAQGGGNTIYF. The whole variable domain, filled in from reference TRBV2 and TRBJ1-3, reads EPEVTQTPSHQVTQMGQEVILRCVPISNHLYFYWYRQILGQKVEFLVSFYNNEISEKSEIFDDQFSVERPDGSNFTLKIRSTKLEDSAMYFCASSAQGGGNTIYFGEGSWLTVV.